Below, 29 T cell receptor beta chains from the same sample are listed, as sequenced in a study of blood T cells in healthy people across ages. Primed by a sample-barcoded 5' primer and a J-beta primer mix, a second PCR proceeded for about 7 to 12 cycles. TCRdb redid the calling of the 5' RACE reads with MiXCR, one entry per CDR3 protein. The sample has around 710,000 distinct CDR3 sequences; more than 40% are singletons. Source material: blood. The receptor set was obtained from a woman between 55 and 75 years old in good health.

The V and J genes are TRBV6-2 or TRBV6-3 and TRBJ2-1; TRBD2 matches 7 bases. This CDR3 has 18 residues. Germline assignment: CDR1 MNHEY and CDR2 SVGEGT. V lost 2 bases, J lost 6 bases, and 16 bases stayed unmatched. CDR3 sequence reads: CASSYRSGGRLAGNEQFF. As DNA, the CDR3 is TGTGCCAGCAGTTACAGGTCTGGCGGGAGATTAGCTGGCAATGAGCAGTTCTTC.

This chain connects TRBV6-2 or TRBV6-3 to TRBJ2-7; 14 nucleotides agree with TRBD2. Trimming took 4 bases from V and 7 from J; bases not matched to a gene: 15. This CDR3 is 18 amino acids long. Germline loops: CDR1 MNHEY, CDR2 SVGEGT. The CDR3 nucleotides read TGTGCCAGCAGTTTCGGGACTAGCGGGGGAAGCTCCTACGATGAGCAGTACTTC. Protein sequence: CASSFGTSGGSSYDEQYF.

The V gene is TRBV29-1, the J gene TRBJ2-1; the D gene is possibly TRBD2 (6 bases). The CDR3 is 15 residues long. Trimming took off 4 bases at V and 2 bases at J, with 15 bases between the two ends. Germline V gene data show CDR1 as SQVTM and CDR2 as ANQGSEA. In nucleotides, the CDR3 is TGCAGCGTTGTTTGGGACTCTGGCCCCTACAATGAGCAGTTCTTC. Its translation: CSVVWDSGPYNEQFF.

The chain recombines TRBV29-1 with TRBJ2-7; tentative D call: TRBD1 (6 bases). This CDR3 is 12 amino acids long. Germline V lookup: CDR1 SQVTM, CDR2 ANQGSEA. Trimming left V 8 bases short and J 4 bases short, with 15 bases between. The CDR3 sequence: CSLRTDHYEQYF. CDR3 bases: TGCAGCCTCAGGACAGATCATTACGAGCAGTACTTC.

This clonotype was seen a handful of times. V gene TRBV9 combines with J gene TRBJ2-1, with D possibly being TRBD1 or TRBD2 (5 bases each). Trimming cost V 0 bases and J 13 bases, with 14 bases left between them. Germline V gives CDR1 SGDLS, CDR2 YYNGEE. This CDR3 has 13 amino acids. As DNA, the CDR3 is TGTGCCAGCAGCGTAGTCCTAGTGGGGGACCAGTTCTTC. This gives the protein CASSVVLVGDQFF. Complete variable domain (other parts from reference TRBV9 and TRBJ2-1): DSGVTQTPKHLITATGQRVTLRCSPRSGDLSVYWYQQSLDQGLQFLIQYYNGEERAKGNILERFSAQQFPDLHSELNLSSLELGDSALYFCASSVVLVGDQFFGPGTRLTVL.

In the case of this clonotype: One junction end does not reproduce the germline sequence, and a read error may be involved. The V call is TRBV6-2 or TRBV6-3, the J call TRBJ1-2, with D tentatively TRBD1 (5 bases). Per the germline V gene, CDR1 is MNHEY and CDR2 is SVGEGT. The CDR3 is 16 amino acids. The CDR3 DNA sequence: TGTGCCAGCAGTTACTCACCGGGACTGATCAACTATAGCTACACCTTC. This translates into CASSYSPGLINYSYTF.

This clonotype has only a few counts. The chain recombines TRBV5-1 with TRBJ1-1, with 12 positions matching TRBD1. This CDR3 region has 16 residues. V shed 3 bases and J 3 bases; nucleotides not matched to a gene: 6. Germline CDR1 SGHRS, CDR2 YFSETQ. The CDR3 DNA reads TGCGCCAGCAGCTGGGGGACAGGGGGCGCGGACACTGAAGCTTTCTTT. Residues: CASSWGTGGADTEAFF. The complete variable domain, with remaining parts taken from reference TRBV5-1 and TRBJ1-1, reads KAGVTQTPRYLIKTRGQQVTLSCSPISGHRSVSWYQQTPGQGLQFLFEYFSETQRNKGNFPGRFSGRQFSNSRSEMNVSTLELGDSALYLCASSWGTGGADTEAFFGQGTRLTVV.

V and J are TRBV20-1 and TRBJ2-1; the match to TRBD2 covers 8 bases. The CDR3 sequence is 13 residues long. V lost 4 bases to trimming and J lost 4 bases; unmatched junction nucleotides: 3. Germline CDR1 DFQATT, CDR2 SNEGSKA (reference sequence). The DNA for the CDR3 is TGCAGTGCTAAAGCTAGCGGGTACAATGAGCAGTTCTTC. As protein: CSAKASGYNEQFF.

The table lists this clonotype with a few counts. The chain joins TRBV7-3 to TRBJ1-2; D unresolved. V was clipped by 5 bases and J by 2 bases, with 18 bases between them. The length of the CDR3 is 16 residues. The germline V gene encodes CDR1 SGHTA and CDR2 FQGTGA. The CDR3 reads CASSPSGQVSNYGYTF. CDR3 nucleotide sequence: TGTGCCAGCAGCCCTTCGGGCCAAGTCTCAAACTATGGCTACACCTTC.

The rearrangement uses TRBV7-2 and TRBJ2-3; 7 nucleotides line up with TRBD2. Trimming took 0 bases from V and 6 from J; bases not matched to a gene: 6. Per the germline V gene, CDR1 is SGHTA and CDR2 is FQGNSA. The CDR3 runs 15 residues. The CDR3 region has the DNA TGTGCCAGCAGCTTAGCCGGACTAGTTCGGGATACGCAGTATTTT. Its protein product is CASSLAGLVRDTQYF.

The chain has TRBV2 and TRBJ1-1, with 9 bases lining up with TRBD1. Germline V lookup: CDR1 SNHLY, CDR2 FYNNEI. J lost 5 bases, V lost 6 bases, and 7 bases had no gene match. The CDR3 is 14 amino acids. DNA of the CDR3: TGTGCCAGCAGGGAACAGGGGGCATGGACTGAAGCTTTCTTT. As protein: CASREQGAWTEAFF.

The V gene is TRBV6-6, the J gene TRBJ2-7, with D tentatively TRBD2 (5 bases). Trimming took 2 bases from V and 1 from J, leaving 12 bases between them. The germline V gene has CDR1 MNHNY and CDR2 SVGAGI (reference sequence). There are 15 residues in the CDR3. The CDR3 here is CASSYPGFGSYEQYF. CDR3 sequence (DNA): TGTGCCAGCAGTTACCCGGGGTTTGGATCCTACGAGCAGTACTTC.

As for this clonotype: A read error is possible here, since a much larger clone lies one base away. This sequence joins TRBV13 and TRBJ2-7; D is unclear. CDR3 length: 13 amino acids. Deletions cut 5 bases from V and 0 bases from J, with 8 bases between. CDR1 is PRHDT, CDR2 FYEKMQ, per germline (reference sequence). CDR3 region: CASSVSNSYEQYF. For the CDR3, the DNA is TGTGCCAGCAGCGTATCTAACTCCTACGAGCAGTACTTC. Looking up the rest from reference TRBV13 and TRBJ2-7 gives the full variable domain: AAGVIQSPRHLIKEKRETATLKCYPIPRHDTVYWYQQGPGQDPQFLISFYEKMQSDKGSIPDRFSAQQFSDYHSELNMSSLELGDSALYFCASSVSNSYEQYFGPGTRLTVT.

This clonotype came up a few times. The chain uses TRBV6-6 and TRBJ2-5; D not certain. Looked up from germline, CDR1 is MNHNY and CDR2 is SVGAGI (reference sequence). The CDR3 contains 13 residues. Between the trimmed V and J ends, which lost 4 bases and 4 bases, there was a span of 10 bases. The CDR3 reads CASSSPPGETQYF. The CDR3 nucleotides are TGTGCCAGCAGTTCGCCCCCGGGAGAGACCCAGTACTTC.

CDR3 DNA: TGCGCCAGCAGCTCCAGGGGGCAGGGTGAAAAACTGTTTTTT. Encoded protein: CASSSRGQGEKLFF. The chain is built from TRBV5-1 and TRBJ1-4; 8 bases are a match to TRBD1. The germline gives CDR1 SGHRS, CDR2 YFSETQ. This CDR3 has 14 amino acids. V lost 3 bases, J lost 7 bases, and 5 bases stayed unmatched.

This chain connects TRBV5-1 to TRBJ2-5; D unresolved. The DNA end lines up better with TRBJ2-7; the J call may be wrong. Per germline, CDR1 SGHRS and CDR2 YFSETQ. The CDR3 runs 14 residues. The CDR3 DNA sequence: TGCGCCAGCAGCGTGAACGGAGAACTCTACGAGCAGTACTTC. Translated: CASSVNGELYEQYF.

This clonotype has a handful of counts. The gene calls are TRBV7-3 and TRBJ2-7; no reliable D call. From germline, CDR1 is SGHTA and CDR2 FQGTGA. Trimming removed 5 bases from V and 6 bases from J, with 11 bases in between. The CDR3 is made up of 12 amino acids. The CDR3 protein is CASSPLNGEQYF. CDR3 nucleotides: TGTGCCAGCAGCCCCCTGAACGGCGAGCAGTACTTC.

Remarks on this clonotype: This may stem from a read error, because a much larger clone lies one nucleotide away. The V gene is TRBV10-3, the J gene TRBJ2-3, with 9 nucleotides matching TRBD1. This CDR3 comprises 15 residues. From germline, CDR1 is ENHRY and CDR2 SYGVKD. J gave up 6 bases and V 3 bases, and 7 bases lay outside the gene matches. CDR3 residues: CAISDPGTGFDTQYF. As DNA, the CDR3 is TGTGCCATCAGTGACCCCGGGACAGGGTTTGATACGCAGTATTTT.

This clonotype was detected a few times. Written as DNA, the CDR3 is TGTGCCAGCAGCCCCGGGACCGCCGACAATGAGCAGTTCTTC. Protein product: CASSPGTADNEQFF. The chain carries TRBV27 and TRBJ2-1, with D possibly called TRBD1 or TRBD2 (5 bases each). Germline lookup yields CDR1 MNHEY and CDR2 SMNVEV (reference sequence). V was cut by 6 bases and J by 5 bases, with 14 bases left in between. The CDR3 has 14 amino acids.

The V call is TRBV12-3 or TRBV12-4, the J call TRBJ2-3; D is undetermined. This CDR3 region has 14 residues. V was shortened by 4 bases and J by 5 bases, with 13 bases between the two germline ends. CDR3: CASSSQSPGDTQYF. In nucleotides, the CDR3 is TGTGCCAGCAGTTCTCAATCTCCGGGAGATACGCAGTATTTT.

The rearrangement joins TRBV6-5 to TRBJ2-1, with 7 bases lining up with TRBD2. The CDR3 runs 17 residues. The germline CDR1 and CDR2 sequences are MNHEY and SVGAGI. Germline trimming cut 2 bases from V and 7 bases from J; bases unmatched to any gene: 14. CDR3 DNA: TGTGCCAGCAGTTACCGCCCGGGACGAGCGGGAATGAATGAGCAGTTCTTC. Translation gives CASSYRPGRAGMNEQFF.

The V call is TRBV2, the J call TRBJ2-1; D may match TRBD1 or TRBD2 (5 bases each). The length of the CDR3 is 14 residues. Trimming cost V 7 bases and J 4 bases, with 14 bases left between them. Per germline, CDR1 SNHLY and CDR2 FYNNEI. The CDR3 loop reads CASTGTINYNEQFF. Here the CDR3 DNA reads TGTGCCAGCACCGGGACCATAAATTACAATGAGCAGTTCTTC.

The sample holds many counts of this clonotype. This chain links TRBV7-2 with TRBJ2-5; D is possibly TRBD2 (5 bases). This CDR3 region has 14 residues. Germline CDR1 and CDR2: SGHTA and FQGNSA. V lost 3 bases and J lost 11, with 19 bases in between. The CDR3, as DNA: TGTGCCAGCAGCTTTTCAACTCCGGGAAGGGAGCAGTACTTC. Amino acid sequence: CASSFSTPGREQYF. The whole variable domain, filled in from reference TRBV7-2 and TRBJ2-5, reads GAGVSQSPSNKVTEKGKDVELRCDPISGHTALYWYRQSLGQGLEFLIYFQGNSAPDKSGLPSDRFSAERTGGSVSTLTIQRTQQEDSAVYLCASSFSTPGREQYFGPGTRLLVL.

In this sample, this clonotype turned up a few times. This chain joins TRBV7-9 and TRBJ2-1, with TRBD1 identical over 10 bases. The J call may be incorrect, as the DNA end agrees better with TRBJ2-7. Looked up from germline, CDR1 is SEHNR and CDR2 is FQNEAQ (reference sequence). CDR3 length equals 15 residues. This CDR3 is CASSETGGSYNEQYF. The CDR3 DNA sequence: TGTGCCAGCAGCGAGACAGGGGGCTCCTACAATGAGCAGTACTTC.

J is TRBJ2-7 and V is TRBV20-1, with 9 bases fitting TRBD1. The CDR3 is 13 residues long. V was clipped by 6 bases and J by 7 bases; unmatched bases: 10. Germline V gives CDR1 DFQATT, CDR2 SNEGSKA (reference sequence). Written as DNA, the CDR3 is TGCAGTGCCGGCGGACAGGGGAATTGGGAGCAGTACTTC. This encodes CSAGGQGNWEQYF.

The chain combines TRBV27 with TRBJ2-7; D might be TRBD2 (5 bases). V was clipped by 2 bases and J by 6 bases, with 17 bases between them. The CDR3 is 15 amino acids. Germline assignment: CDR1 MNHEY and CDR2 SMNVEV (reference sequence). The CDR3 DNA sequence: TGTGCCAGCAGTTTAAGAGGAGGCCCCCCCGGCGAGCAGTACTTC. It specifies CASSLRGGPPGEQYF.

The rearrangement links TRBV5-1 to TRBJ2-1; D call uncertain. The DNA end lines up better with TRBJ2-7; the J call may be wrong. The germline V gene encodes CDR1 SGHRS and CDR2 YFSETQ. The CDR3 contains 17 residues. CDR3 bases: TGCGCCAGCAGCCCACCGACTGGAGATTCTTTCTACAATGAGCAGTACTTC. Protein: CASSPPTGDSFYNEQYF.

The chain couples TRBV12-3 or TRBV12-4 to TRBJ1-2, with 10 bases lining up with TRBD1. V lost 5 bases, J lost 3 bases, and 3 bases stayed unmatched. There are 14 residues in the CDR3. DNA of the CDR3: TGTGCCAGCAGTGCGACAGGGGGCTACTATGGCTACACCTTC. This encodes CASSATGGYYGYTF.

Points on this clonotype: A much larger clone is a single base away; this may be a read error. Here the CDR3 reads CASSPGQVINNERFF. The CDR3 nucleotides are TGTGCCAGCAGCCCCGGACAAGTTATTAACAATGAGCGGTTCTTC. The chain carries TRBV6-2 or TRBV6-3 and TRBJ2-1; D possibly corresponds to TRBD1 (5 bases). The CDR3 is 15 amino acids. The germline V gene has CDR1 MNHEY and CDR2 SVGEGT.